This T cell receptor beta chain comes out of a study of T cells in Graves' hyperthyroidism and ophthalmopathy. RNA transcripts provided the source from which TCR beta CDR3 regions were amplified. The HTBI set primed first-round TCR CDR3 RT-PCR. TCRdb re-called the multiplex PCR reads through MiXCR, storing one row per CDR3 protein. The sample yields about 640,000 distinct CDR3 sequences, less than 25% seen once. This clonotype has just a few counts. Its specificity is not known. Whole-study findings and limits: The model anticipated ophthalmopathy a median around six months pre-onset.

The ends were cut back, 1 base at V and 4 bases at J, with 17 bases in the middle. The CDR3 contains 17 residues. The germline CDR1 and CDR2 sequences are MGHRA and YSYEKL. V gene TRBV4-1 combines with J gene TRBJ1-5, with D possibly TRBD1 on 5 matching bases. The TCR comes from a man aged 25-45 years with Graves' ophthalmopathy. The sample comprised blood. Here the CDR3 reads CASSQGERGGGNQPQHF. In DNA, the CDR3 is TGCGCCAGCAGCCAAGGGGAGAGGGGTGGGGGAAATCAGCCCCAGCATTTT.